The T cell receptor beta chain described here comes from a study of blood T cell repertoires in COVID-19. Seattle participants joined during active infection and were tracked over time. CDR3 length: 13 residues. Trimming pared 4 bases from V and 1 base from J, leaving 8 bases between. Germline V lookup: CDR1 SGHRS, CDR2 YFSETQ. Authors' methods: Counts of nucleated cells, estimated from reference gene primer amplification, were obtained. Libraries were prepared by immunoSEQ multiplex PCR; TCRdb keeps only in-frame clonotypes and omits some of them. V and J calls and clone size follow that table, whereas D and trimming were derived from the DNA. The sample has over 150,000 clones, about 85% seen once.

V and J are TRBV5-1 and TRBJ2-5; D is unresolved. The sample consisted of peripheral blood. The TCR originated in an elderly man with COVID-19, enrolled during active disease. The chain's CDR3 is CASSQLRQETQYF. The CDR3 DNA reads TGCGCCAGCAGCCAACTCCGCCAAGAGACCCAGTACTTC.